The T cell receptor beta chain under discussion was sequenced for a study of cytomegalovirus exposure and HLA in healthy donors. Whole-study results and caveats: A link between a missense DCLRE1C variant and TCR beta V- and J-gene trimming emerged from a later analysis. Sequence variants that were highly shared formed a cluster that was likely a sequencing artifact.

Note on this clone: Its antigen is still unknown.

Germline CDR1 is SGHRS and CDR2 is YFSETQ. V shed 8 bases, J shed 5 bases, and the junction held 12 bases outside the gene matches. The CDR3 consists of 15 residues. PCR amplification relied on 60 Vbeta primers (plus 13 Jbeta primers). Profiling relied on immunoSEQ multiplex PCR, and the TCRdb table lists in-frame clones only, not all of them. In all, the sample yields approximately 110,000 clones. V usage is TRBV5-1 and J usage is TRBJ2-1, with 8 bases that match TRBD2. Sequencing used PBMCs. The receptor's source is a man between 25 and 39 years old in good health and CMV-seronegative. The CDR3 DNA follows: TGCGCCAGTAGAGGGCCGACTAGCGTCCACAATGAGCAGTTCTTC. Its protein product is CASRGPTSVHNEQFF.